One sample yielded the 18 T cell receptor beta chains listed below, sequenced in a study of blood T cell repertoires in COVID-19. Produced via immunoSEQ multiplex PCR; TCRdb's table is partial and in-frame only. Of over 200,000 clones listed, around nine tenths were seen once; the top ten hold under 14%. Sequencing was done on a sample of PBMCs or T cells enriched from blood (not recorded which). The receptors stem from a man aged 25 to 40 who had recovered from COVID-19.

The chain couples TRBV21-1 to TRBJ1-1. TRBV21-1 is an annotated pseudogene. The CDR3 contains 17 residues. This chain's CDR3 is CASSKRGPGGGTNRAFF. CDR3 nucleotide sequence: TGTGCCAGCAGCAAAAGGGGGCCCGGCGGGGGGACCAATCGGGCTTTCTTT.

This chain uses TRBV5-1 with TRBJ1-1; a weak D match, TRBD1 (5 bases). Germline V gene lookup returns CDR1 SGHRS and CDR2 YFSETQ. V lost 0 bases to trimming and J lost 5 bases, with 14 bases between them. This CDR3 is 15 amino acids long. As DNA, the CDR3 is TGCGCCAGCAGCTTGGCCGGGTTTGGGACTACTGAAGCTTTCTTT. This encodes CASSLAGFGTTEAFF.

V and J are TRBV7-2 and TRBJ2-3; D may be TRBD2 (6 bases). Germline lookup yields CDR1 SGHTA and CDR2 FQGNSA. The CDR3 runs 15 residues. V was clipped by 3 bases and J by 1 base, with 11 bases between them. The CDR3 bases are TGTGCCAGCAGCTTTGGGGGAGGAGGCACAGATACGCAGTATTTT. Translated, it gives CASSFGGGGTDTQYF.

The chain uses TRBV15 and TRBJ1-5, with TRBD1 identical over 7 bases. Germline V gene lookup returns CDR1 LNHNV and CDR2 YYDKDF (reference sequence). The V gene end was trimmed by 0 bases and the J gene end by 6 bases; junction bases not matched to a gene: 5. The CDR3 contains 15 residues. In nucleotides, the CDR3 is TGTGCCACCAGCAGAGAGACAGGGTGGGGTCAGCCCCAGCATTTT. It encodes CATSRETGWGQPQHF.

This chain uses TRBV5-4 with TRBJ1-1; D not resolved. CDR1 is SGHNT and CDR2 is YYREEE in the germline V gene (reference sequence). The CDR3 has 14 residues. V gave up 0 bases and J gave up 5 bases, with 11 bases separating them. CDR3 sequence reads: CASSLDSVRTEAFF. The CDR3 region has the DNA TGTGCCAGCAGCTTGGATTCGGTGAGAACTGAAGCTTTCTTT.

Only one count was recorded for this clone. The chain is built from TRBV28 and TRBJ1-2; D is unclear. Germline V lookup: CDR1 MDHEN, CDR2 SYDVKM. The V and J ends lost 6 bases and 4 bases respectively, with 3 bases between them. This CDR3 has 10 residues. CDR3 amino acids: CASSGYGYTF. The CDR3 DNA sequence: TGTGCCAGCAGCGGCTATGGCTACACCTTC.

V is TRBV5-1 and J is TRBJ2-7, with 11 bases identical to TRBD1. Germline CDR1 and CDR2: SGHRS and YFSETQ. Trimming removed 4 bases from V and 2 bases from J; junction bases left unmatched: 5. The CDR3 contains 15 residues. The CDR3 protein is CASSGQGAPTYEQYF. DNA of the CDR3: TGCGCCAGCAGCGGACAGGGGGCCCCCACCTACGAGCAGTACTTC.

With regard to this clone: Other DNA sequences in the same sample also yield this CDR3. The chain employs TRBV6-5 and TRBJ1-1; no clear D gene. Trimming removed 0 bases from V and 0 bases from J, with 5 bases in between. Per the germline V gene, CDR1 is MNHEY and CDR2 is SVGAGI. The CDR3 is made up of 14 amino acids. The CDR3 DNA follows: TGTGCCAGCAGTTACTCCGGGTTGAACACTGAAGCTTTCTTT. It specifies CASSYSGLNTEAFF.

V usage is TRBV18 and J usage is TRBJ1-5; TRBD1 matches at 7 bases. The ends lost 0 bases at V and 0 bases at J; junction bases unmatched: 5. In germline, CDR1 is KGHSH, CDR2 LQKENI. This CDR3 has 17 residues. The CDR3 loop reads CASSPPGTVHSNQPQHF. The CDR3 coding sequence is TGTGCCAGCTCACCACCCGGGACAGTCCATAGCAATCAGCCCCAGCATTTT.

The V and J genes are TRBV7-2 and TRBJ1-1; the D is unclear. The CDR3 is 16 amino acids. Germline CDR1 SGHTA, CDR2 FQGNSA. Trimming took off 4 bases at V and 1 base at J, with 16 bases between the two ends. The CDR3 loop is CASSYRGGLPNTEAFF. The CDR3 nucleotides are TGTGCCAGCAGCTATCGGGGAGGACTTCCGAACACTGAAGCTTTCTTT.

This rearrangement joins TRBV10-1 to TRBJ2-2; D possibly corresponds to TRBD2 (5 bases). CDR3 length: 19 residues. Germline V gene data show CDR1 as WNHNN and CDR2 as SYGVQD (reference sequence). V was trimmed by 0 bases and J by 1 base, leaving 18 bases between them. The CDR3 nucleotides are TGCGCCAGCAGTGAGTCAAGTCTGTTCCTAGCAGTGAACACCGGGGAGCTGTTTTTT. This gives the protein CASSESSLFLAVNTGELFF.

The V call is TRBV9, the J call TRBJ1-1; the D gene is possibly TRBD1 (6 bases). The germline CDR1 and CDR2 sequences are SGDLS and YYNGEE. The CDR3 runs 17 residues. V was shortened by 0 bases and J by 4 bases, with 19 bases between the two germline ends. The CDR3 loop is CASSVVPAGALSTEAFF. CDR3 DNA: TGTGCCAGCAGCGTAGTCCCTGCGGGGGCCTTGTCCACTGAAGCTTTCTTT.

The rearrangement joins TRBV6-5 to TRBJ2-1, with TRBD2 as a possible D gene (6 bases). Germline V gene data show CDR1 as MNHEY and CDR2 as SVGAGI. The V gene lost 7 bases and the J gene lost 4 bases, with 14 bases spanning the gap. CDR3 size: 14 residues. CDR3 protein: CASTTGTSYNEQFF. Written as DNA, the CDR3 is TGTGCCAGCACCACCGGGACTTCGTACAATGAGCAGTTCTTC.

The chain is built from TRBV28 and TRBJ1-5; D may be TRBD1 (6 bases). Germline lookup yields CDR1 MDHEN and CDR2 SYDVKM. The CDR3 totals 14 residues. V was shortened by 6 bases and J by 0 bases, with 9 bases between the two germline ends. CDR3 protein: CASRLGGSNQPQHF. The CDR3 region has the DNA TGTGCCAGCAGACTAGGGGGTAGCAATCAGCCCCAGCATTTT.

Here the CDR3 reads CASSTLQGRNSPLHF. The DNA of the CDR3 is TGTGCCAGCAGCACTCTACAGGGAAGGAATTCACCCCTCCACTTT. The chain combines TRBV7-9 with TRBJ1-6; D perhaps matches TRBD1 (6 bases). This CDR3 has 15 amino acids. Per the germline V gene, CDR1 is SEHNR and CDR2 is FQNEAQ (reference sequence). V shed 5 bases and J shed 7 bases, with 15 bases lying between them.

With respect to this clone: Germline and junction disagree at one end, which may indicate a read error. The chain carries TRBV6-5 and TRBJ2-1; D gene ambiguous. Germline assignment: CDR1 MNHEY and CDR2 SVGAGI. The CDR3 consists of 11 residues. The CDR3 reads CASGYNNEQFF. CDR3 nucleotides: TGTGCCAGCGGTTATAATAATGAGCAGTTCTTC.

This sequence joins TRBV7-2 and TRBJ1-1, with 9 bases fitting TRBD1. Germline CDR1 reads SGHTA; CDR2 reads FQGNSA. This CDR3 contains 16 residues. Unmatched junction bases numbered 7, after V lost 0 bases and J lost 5 bases. CDR3 in amino acids: CASSLAAGQGWTEAFF. CDR3 bases: TGTGCCAGCAGCTTAGCGGCTGGACAGGGGTGGACTGAAGCTTTCTTT.

The V call is TRBV7-9, the J call TRBJ1-1; 7 positions agree with TRBD1. This CDR3 spans 14 amino acids. The germline gives CDR1 SEHNR, CDR2 FQNEAQ (reference sequence). The junction had 8 bases not matched to a gene; V was cut back by 5 bases and J by 5 bases. In nucleotides, the CDR3 is TGTGCCAGCAGCGCCGGGACAGTAGGAACTGAAGCTTTCTTT. Translating it yields CASSAGTVGTEAFF.